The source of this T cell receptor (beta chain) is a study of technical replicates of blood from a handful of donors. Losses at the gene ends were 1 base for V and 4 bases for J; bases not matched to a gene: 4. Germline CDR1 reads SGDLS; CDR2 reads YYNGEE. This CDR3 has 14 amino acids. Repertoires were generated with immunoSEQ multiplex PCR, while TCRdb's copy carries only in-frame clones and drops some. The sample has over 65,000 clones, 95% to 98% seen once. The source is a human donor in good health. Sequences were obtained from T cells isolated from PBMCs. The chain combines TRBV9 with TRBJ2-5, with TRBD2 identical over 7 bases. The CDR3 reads CASSVQIAGETQYF. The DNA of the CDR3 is TGTGCCAGCAGCGTACAAATAGCGGGAGAGACCCAGTACTTC. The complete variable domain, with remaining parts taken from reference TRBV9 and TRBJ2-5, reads DSGVTQTPKHLITATGQRVTLRCSPRSGDLSVYWYQQSLDQGLQFLIQYYNGEERAKGNILERFSAQQFPDLHSELNLSSLELGDSALYFCASSVQIAGETQYFGPGTRLLVL.